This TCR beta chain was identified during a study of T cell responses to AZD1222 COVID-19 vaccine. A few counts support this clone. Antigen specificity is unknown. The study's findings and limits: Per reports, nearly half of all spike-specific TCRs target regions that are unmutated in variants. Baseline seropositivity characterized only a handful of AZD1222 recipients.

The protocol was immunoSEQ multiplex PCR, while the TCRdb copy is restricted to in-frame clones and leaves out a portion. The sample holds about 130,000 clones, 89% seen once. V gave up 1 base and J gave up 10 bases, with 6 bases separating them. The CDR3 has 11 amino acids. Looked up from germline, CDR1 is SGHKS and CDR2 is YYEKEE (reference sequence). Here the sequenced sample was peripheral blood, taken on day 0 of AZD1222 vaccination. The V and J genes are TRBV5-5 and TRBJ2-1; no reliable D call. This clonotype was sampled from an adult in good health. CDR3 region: CASSLTSEQFF. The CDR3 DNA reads TGTGCCAGCAGCTTGACGAGCGAGCAGTTCTTC.